These T cell receptor beta chains were read from a single sample in a study of blood T cell repertoires in COVID-19. Only in-frame clones appear in the TCRdb table, and some are missing; sequencing was by immunoSEQ multiplex PCR. In the table there are 450,000 to 500,000 clones, more than 85% of which are singletons. Sequenced sample: PBMCs or T cells enriched from blood (not recorded which). The receptor source for this set is a woman aged 55 to 70 who had recovered from COVID-19. The CDR3 runs from the conserved cysteine through the conserved F or W.

v_gene,j_gene,CDR3aa
TRBV14,TRBJ2-1,CASSQVGTGSYNEQFF
TRBV3-1/TRBV3-2,TRBJ1-3,CASSQGQGQYF
TRBV14,TRBJ2-1,CASSQTRGRNEQFF
TRBV6-6,TRBJ2-2,CASSGQTNTGELFF
TRBV9,TRBJ2-4,CASSGTGIGNIQYF
TRBV2,TRBJ1-6,CASHGGVSNSPLHF
TRBV3-1/TRBV3-2,TRBJ1-2,CASSRGYTPNYGYTF
TRBV30,TRBJ2-3,CALTEPATDTQYF
TRBV19,TRBJ1-1,CASSISQGARNTEAFF
TRBV2,TRBJ1-5,CASNDRSHQPQHF
TRBV4-1,TRBJ1-1,CASSQAGQSNTEAFF
TRBV23-1,TRBJ2-1,CASSQPWAGGNNEQFF
TRBV9,TRBJ1-4,CASSVEAGGGEKLFF
TRBV19,TRBJ2-1,CASSITSLPNNEQFF
TRBV7-9,TRBJ1-2,CASSLVSGGYTF
TRBV7-8,TRBJ2-1,CASSVGTSLYEQFF
TRBV18,TRBJ2-1,CASSPQGASYNEQFF
TRBV10-3,TRBJ1-5,CAISANQNQPQHF
TRBV6-5,TRBJ2-2,CASRVGTAGSGELFF
TRBV9,TRBJ2-1,CASSVEGTGGNNEQFF
TRBV18,TRBJ1-2,CASSPIQGVDGYTF
TRBV6-5,TRBJ1-5,CASLRQGNQPQHF
TRBV7-6,TRBJ1-5,CASSSLGQGWDQPQHF
TRBV10-2,TRBJ1-5,CASSTTGIPGPQHF
TRBV11-3,TRBJ2-1,CASSSDRFSYNEQFF
TRBV12-5,TRBJ2-2,CASGLVGVTGELFF
TRBV6-9,TRBJ1-4,CASSYNRATTNEKLFF
TRBV15,TRBJ2-1,CATSRVENNEQFF
TRBV5-1,TRBJ1-5,CASSPGGGNQPQHF
TRBV5-1,TRBJ1-6,CASSLTDRGNNSPLHF
TRBV18,TRBJ2-5,CASSPPTGGETQYF
TRBV24-1,TRBJ2-3,CATSGRDRYTDTQYF
TRBV10-2,TRBJ1-1,CASSEPTGNTEAFF